The clone carrying this TCR beta chain was recorded once. Authors' processing steps: Estimated nucleated cell counts came from reference gene primer amplification. Sequenced by immunoSEQ multiplex PCR; TCRdb stores in-frame clones only, minus some. That table gives V, J and clone size, and the DNA gave D and trimming. This table has hundreds of thousands of clones, roughly nine tenths appearing once. The CDR3 contains 15 residues. V was pared by 6 bases and J by 0 bases, with 16 bases between. Germline CDR1 reads SQVTM; CDR2 reads ANQGSEA. The sample comes from a study of blood T cell repertoires in COVID-19. Looking at the study overall: Nucleic acid was either cDNA or gDNA, and it came from T cells, B-cell-depleted T cells, or PBMCs.

One Seattle source followed patients from active infection through their disease course. This sequence joins TRBV29-1 and TRBJ2-3; tentative D call: TRBD2 (5 bases). The TCR was taken from a woman in her 30s with COVID-19, enrolled during active disease. Input material: peripheral blood. CDR3 in amino acids: CSVAVTGSSTDTQYF. CDR3 coding DNA: TGCAGCGTCGCGGTCACGGGGTCCAGCACAGATACGCAGTATTTT.